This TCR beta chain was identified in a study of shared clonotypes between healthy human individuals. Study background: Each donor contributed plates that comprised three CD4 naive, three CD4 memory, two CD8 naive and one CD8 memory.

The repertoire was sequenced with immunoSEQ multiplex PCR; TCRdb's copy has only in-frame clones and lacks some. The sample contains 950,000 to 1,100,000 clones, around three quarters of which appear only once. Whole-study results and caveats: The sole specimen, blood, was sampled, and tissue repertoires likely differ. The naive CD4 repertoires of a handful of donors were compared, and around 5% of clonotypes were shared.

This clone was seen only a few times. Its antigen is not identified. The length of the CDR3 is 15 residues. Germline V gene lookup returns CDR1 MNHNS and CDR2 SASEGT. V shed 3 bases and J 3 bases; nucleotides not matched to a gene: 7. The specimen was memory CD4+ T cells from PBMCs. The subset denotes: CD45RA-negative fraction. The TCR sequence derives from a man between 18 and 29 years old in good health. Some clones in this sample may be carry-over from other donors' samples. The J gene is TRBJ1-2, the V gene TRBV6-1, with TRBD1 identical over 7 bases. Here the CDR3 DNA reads TGTGCCAGCAGTGAGCCGGGACAGCGATACTATGGCTACACCTTC. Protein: CASSEPGQRYYGYTF.